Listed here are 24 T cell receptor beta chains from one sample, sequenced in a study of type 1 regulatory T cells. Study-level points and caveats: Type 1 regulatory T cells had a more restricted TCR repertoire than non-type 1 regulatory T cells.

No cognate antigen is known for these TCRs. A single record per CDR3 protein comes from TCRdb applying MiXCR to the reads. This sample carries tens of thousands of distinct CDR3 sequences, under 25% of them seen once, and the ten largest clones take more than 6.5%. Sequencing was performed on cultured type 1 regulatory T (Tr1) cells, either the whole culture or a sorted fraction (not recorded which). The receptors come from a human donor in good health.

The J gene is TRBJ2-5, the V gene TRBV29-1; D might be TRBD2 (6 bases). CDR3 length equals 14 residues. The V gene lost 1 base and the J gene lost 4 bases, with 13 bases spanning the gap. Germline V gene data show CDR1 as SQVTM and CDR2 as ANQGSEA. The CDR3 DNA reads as TGCAGCGTTGAAGGCGGGGCCACGCTAGAGACCCAGTACTTC. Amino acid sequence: CSVEGGATLETQYF.

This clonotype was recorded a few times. The CDR3 is CASTRLAGLETQYF. In nucleotides, the CDR3 is TGCGCCAGCACTAGACTAGCGGGACTGGAGACCCAGTACTTC. The chain combines TRBV5-1 with TRBJ2-5; 11 bases are a match to TRBD2. The J segment lost 5 bases and the V segment lost 6 bases, leaving 6 bases of the junction unmatched. Germline V gene lookup returns CDR1 SGHRS and CDR2 YFSETQ. The CDR3 extends over 14 amino acids. The entire variable domain, with the rest obtained from reference TRBV5-1 and TRBJ2-5, is as follows: KAGVTQTPRYLIKTRGQQVTLSCSPISGHRSVSWYQQTPGQGLQFLFEYFSETQRNKGNFPGRFSGRQFSNSRSEMNVSTLELGDSALYLCASTRLAGLETQYFGPGTRLLVL.

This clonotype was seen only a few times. CDR3 in amino acids: CSASSLAGGAYEQYF. The CDR3 region has the DNA TGCAGTGCTAGTTCTTTGGCGGGAGGAGCGTACGAGCAGTACTTC. The V gene is TRBV20-1, the J gene TRBJ2-7, with 8 nucleotides matching TRBD2. The trim removed 3 bases at V and 4 bases at J, leaving 11 bases unmatched. There are 15 residues in the CDR3. Germline-derived CDR1 and CDR2 are DFQATT and SNEGSKA (reference sequence).

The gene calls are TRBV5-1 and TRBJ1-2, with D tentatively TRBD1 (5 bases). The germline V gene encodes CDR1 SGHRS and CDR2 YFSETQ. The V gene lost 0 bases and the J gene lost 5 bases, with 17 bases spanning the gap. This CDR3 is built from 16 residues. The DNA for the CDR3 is TGCGCCAGCAGCTTGGCCCCGGGGCAGCAATTATATGGCTACACCTTC. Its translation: CASSLAPGQQLYGYTF.

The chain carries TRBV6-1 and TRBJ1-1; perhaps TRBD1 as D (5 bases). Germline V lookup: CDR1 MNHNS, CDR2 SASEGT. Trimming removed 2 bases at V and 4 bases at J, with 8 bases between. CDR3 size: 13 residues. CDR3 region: CASSEPGFTEAFF. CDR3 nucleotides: TGTGCCAGCAGTGAACCAGGGTTCACTGAAGCTTTCTTT.

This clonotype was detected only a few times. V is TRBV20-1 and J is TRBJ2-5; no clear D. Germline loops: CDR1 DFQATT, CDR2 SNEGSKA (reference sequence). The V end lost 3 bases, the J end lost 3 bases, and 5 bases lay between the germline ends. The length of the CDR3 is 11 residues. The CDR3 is CSASGEETQYF. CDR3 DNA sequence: TGCAGTGCTAGTGGGGAAGAGACCCAGTACTTC.

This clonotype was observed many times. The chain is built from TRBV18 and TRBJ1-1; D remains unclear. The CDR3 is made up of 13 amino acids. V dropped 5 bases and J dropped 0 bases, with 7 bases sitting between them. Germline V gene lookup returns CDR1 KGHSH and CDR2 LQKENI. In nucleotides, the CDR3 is TGTGCCAGCTCATCGATGGTGAACACTGAAGCTTTCTTT. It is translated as CASSSMVNTEAFF.

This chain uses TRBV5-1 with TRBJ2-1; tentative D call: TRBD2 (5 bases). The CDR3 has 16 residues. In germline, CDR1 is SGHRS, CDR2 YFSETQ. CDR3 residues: CAPEVARTTWDNEQFF. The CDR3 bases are TGCGCTCCGGAGGTAGCTAGAACGACGTGGGACAATGAGCAGTTCTTC.

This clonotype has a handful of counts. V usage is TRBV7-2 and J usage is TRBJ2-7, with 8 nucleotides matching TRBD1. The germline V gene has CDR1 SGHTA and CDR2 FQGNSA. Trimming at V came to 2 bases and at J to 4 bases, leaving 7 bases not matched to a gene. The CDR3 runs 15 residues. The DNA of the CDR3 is TGTGCCAGCAGCTTACAGACAGGGGTGGGGTACGAGCAGTACTTC. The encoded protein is CASSLQTGVGYEQYF.

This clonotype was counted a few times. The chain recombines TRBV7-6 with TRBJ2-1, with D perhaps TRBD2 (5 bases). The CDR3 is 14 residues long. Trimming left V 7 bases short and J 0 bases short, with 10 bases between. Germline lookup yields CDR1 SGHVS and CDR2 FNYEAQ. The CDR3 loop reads CASTGGGSYNEQFF. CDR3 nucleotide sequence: TGTGCCAGCACGGGCGGAGGCTCCTACAATGAGCAGTTCTTC.

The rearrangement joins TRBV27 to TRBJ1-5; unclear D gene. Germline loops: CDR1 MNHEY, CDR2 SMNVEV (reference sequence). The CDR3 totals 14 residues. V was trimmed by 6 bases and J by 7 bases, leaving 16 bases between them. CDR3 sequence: CASSTLGIGQPQHF. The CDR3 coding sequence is TGTGCCAGCAGCACCTTAGGGATAGGCCAGCCCCAGCATTTT.

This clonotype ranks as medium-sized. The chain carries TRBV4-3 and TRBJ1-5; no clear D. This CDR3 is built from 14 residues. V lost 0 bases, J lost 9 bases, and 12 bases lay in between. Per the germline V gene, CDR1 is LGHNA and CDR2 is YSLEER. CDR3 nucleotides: TGCGCCAGCAGCCAAGATTTGGGAAGAAGGCCCCAGCATTTT. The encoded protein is CASSQDLGRRPQHF.

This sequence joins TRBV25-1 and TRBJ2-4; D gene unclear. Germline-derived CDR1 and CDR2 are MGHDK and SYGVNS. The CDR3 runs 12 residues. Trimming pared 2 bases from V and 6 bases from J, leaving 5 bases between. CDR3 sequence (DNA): TGTGCCAGCAGTGAAGGTGCAAACATTCAGTACTTC. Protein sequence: CASSEGANIQYF.

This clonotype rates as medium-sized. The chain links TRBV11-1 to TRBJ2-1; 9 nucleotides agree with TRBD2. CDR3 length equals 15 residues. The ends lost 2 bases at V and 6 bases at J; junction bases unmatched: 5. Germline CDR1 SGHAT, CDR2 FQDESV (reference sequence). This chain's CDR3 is CASSLRSGSFNEQFF. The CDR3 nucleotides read TGTGCCAGCAGCTTACGTAGCGGGAGCTTCAATGAGCAGTTCTTC.

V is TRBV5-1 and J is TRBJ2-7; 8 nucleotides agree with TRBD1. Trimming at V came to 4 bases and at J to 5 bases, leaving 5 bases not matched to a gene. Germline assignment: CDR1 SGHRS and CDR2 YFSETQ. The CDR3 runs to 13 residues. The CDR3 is CASSRQGQDEQYF. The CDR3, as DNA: TGCGCCAGCAGCCGACAGGGGCAGGACGAGCAGTACTTC. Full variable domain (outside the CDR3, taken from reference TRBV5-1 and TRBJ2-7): KAGVTQTPRYLIKTRGQQVTLSCSPISGHRSVSWYQQTPGQGLQFLFEYFSETQRNKGNFPGRFSGRQFSNSRSEMNVSTLELGDSALYLCASSRQGQDEQYFGPGTRLTVT.

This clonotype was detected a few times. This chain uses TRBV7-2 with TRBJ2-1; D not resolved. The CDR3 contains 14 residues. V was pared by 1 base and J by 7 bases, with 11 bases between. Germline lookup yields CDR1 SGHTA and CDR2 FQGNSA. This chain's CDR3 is CASSLDPLRNEQFF. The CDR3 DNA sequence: TGTGCCAGCAGCTTAGATCCCTTACGGAATGAGCAGTTCTTC.

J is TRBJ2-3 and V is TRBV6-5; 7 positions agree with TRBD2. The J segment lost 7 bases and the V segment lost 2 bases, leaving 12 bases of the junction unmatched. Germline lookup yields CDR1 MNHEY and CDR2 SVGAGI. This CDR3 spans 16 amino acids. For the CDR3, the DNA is TGTGCCAGCAGTTACGGGCGACTAGCCTTAGGCTATACGCAGTATTTT. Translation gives CASSYGRLALGYTQYF.

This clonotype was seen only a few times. The DNA of the CDR3 is TGTGCCAGCAGTTCGTGGGGCGGAGACTATGGCTACACCTTC. Its protein is CASSSWGGDYGYTF. The V call is TRBV6-5, the J call TRBJ1-2; D is perhaps TRBD1 (5 bases). The V and J ends lost 4 bases and 3 bases respectively, with 12 bases between them. The length of the CDR3 is 14 residues. Germline CDR1 and CDR2: MNHEY and SVGAGI.

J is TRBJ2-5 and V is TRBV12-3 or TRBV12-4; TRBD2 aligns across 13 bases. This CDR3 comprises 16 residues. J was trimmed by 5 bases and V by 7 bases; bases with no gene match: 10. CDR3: CASIARLAGGGETQYF. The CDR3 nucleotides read TGTGCCAGCATTGCCCGACTAGCGGGAGGAGGGGAGACCCAGTACTTC.

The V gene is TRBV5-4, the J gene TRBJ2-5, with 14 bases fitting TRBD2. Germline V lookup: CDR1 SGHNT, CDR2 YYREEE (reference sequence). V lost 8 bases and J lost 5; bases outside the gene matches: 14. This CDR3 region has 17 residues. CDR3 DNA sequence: TGTGCCAGTACTACCGGGACTAGCGGGAGAATAGTCGAGACCCAGTACTTC. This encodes CASTTGTSGRIVETQYF.

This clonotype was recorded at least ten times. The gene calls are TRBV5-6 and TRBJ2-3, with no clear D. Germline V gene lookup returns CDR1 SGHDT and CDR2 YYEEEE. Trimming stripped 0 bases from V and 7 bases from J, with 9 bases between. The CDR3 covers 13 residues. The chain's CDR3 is CASSLAGVNTQYF. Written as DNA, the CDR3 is TGTGCCAGCAGCTTGGCCGGCGTAAATACGCAGTATTTT. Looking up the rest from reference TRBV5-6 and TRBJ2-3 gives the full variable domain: DAGVTQSPTHLIKTRGQQVTLRCSPKSGHDTVSWYQQALGQGPQFIFQYYEEEERQRGNFPDRFSGHQFPNYSSELNVNALLLGDSALYLCASSLAGVNTQYFGPGTRLTVL.

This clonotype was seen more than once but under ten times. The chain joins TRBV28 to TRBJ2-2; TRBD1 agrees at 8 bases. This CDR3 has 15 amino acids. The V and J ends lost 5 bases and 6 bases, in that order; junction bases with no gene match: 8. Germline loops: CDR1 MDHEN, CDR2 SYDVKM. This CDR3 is CASSQLPTGAGELFF. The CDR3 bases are TGTGCCAGCAGTCAGCTTCCGACAGGGGCCGGGGAGCTGTTTTTT.

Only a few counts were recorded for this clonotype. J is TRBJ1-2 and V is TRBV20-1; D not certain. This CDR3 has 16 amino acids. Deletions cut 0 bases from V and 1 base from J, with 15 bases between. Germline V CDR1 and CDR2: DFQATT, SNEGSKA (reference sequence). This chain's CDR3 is CSARDPSALDNYGYTF. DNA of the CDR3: TGCAGTGCTAGAGATCCAAGCGCCCTTGATAACTATGGCTACACCTTC.

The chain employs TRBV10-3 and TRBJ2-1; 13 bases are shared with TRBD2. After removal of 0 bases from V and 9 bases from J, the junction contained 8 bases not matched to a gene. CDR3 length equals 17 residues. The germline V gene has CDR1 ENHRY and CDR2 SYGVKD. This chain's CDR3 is CAISESTGTSGMGEQFF. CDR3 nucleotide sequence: TGTGCCATCAGTGAGTCGACGGGGACTAGCGGGATGGGTGAGCAGTTCTTC.